This T cell receptor (beta chain) was observed in a study of OX40 agonist ivuxolimab in advanced cancers. Study background: The study treated patients with ivuxolimab, an agonistic anti-OX40 (CD134) antibody. Three patients responded partially, comprising one with hepatocellular carcinoma and two with cutaneous melanoma.

Germline V gene sequence: CDR1 GTSNPN, CDR2 SVGIG (reference sequence). The V gene lost 0 bases and the J gene lost 7 bases, with 13 bases spanning the gap. The CDR3 length is 14 residues. Notes on this clone: No antigen is known for it.

Study-level findings and limits: With doses of 0.1-3.0 mg/kg, partial responders showed among the lowest clonal expansion. Clonal expansion was seen in CD4+ and CD8+ blood T cells by week 6 at 0.1 to 3.0 mg/kg.

The table came from immunoSEQ multiplex PCR; TCRdb's copy has only in-frame clones and leaves some out. The table shows 80,000 or so clones, with around four fifths occurring only once. The receptor's source is an adult with an advanced solid tumor such as melanoma, head and neck, liver or kidney cancer. Sequences were derived from CD4+ or CD8+ T cells sorted from blood, sampled in a trial of the OX40 agonist ivuxolimab. The chain is built from TRBV30 and TRBJ1-5; maybe TRBD1 (6 bases). CDR3 sequence: CAWSVFARGQPQHF. CDR3 bases: TGTGCCTGGAGTGTTTTCGCCAGGGGCCAGCCCCAGCATTTT. The entire variable domain, with the rest obtained from reference TRBV30 and TRBJ1-5, is as follows: SQTIHQWPATLVQPVGSPLSLECTVEGTSNPNLYWYRQAAGRGLQLLFYSVGIGQISSEVPQNLSASRPQDRQFILSSKKLLLSDSGFYLCAWSVFARGQPQHFGDGTRLSIL.